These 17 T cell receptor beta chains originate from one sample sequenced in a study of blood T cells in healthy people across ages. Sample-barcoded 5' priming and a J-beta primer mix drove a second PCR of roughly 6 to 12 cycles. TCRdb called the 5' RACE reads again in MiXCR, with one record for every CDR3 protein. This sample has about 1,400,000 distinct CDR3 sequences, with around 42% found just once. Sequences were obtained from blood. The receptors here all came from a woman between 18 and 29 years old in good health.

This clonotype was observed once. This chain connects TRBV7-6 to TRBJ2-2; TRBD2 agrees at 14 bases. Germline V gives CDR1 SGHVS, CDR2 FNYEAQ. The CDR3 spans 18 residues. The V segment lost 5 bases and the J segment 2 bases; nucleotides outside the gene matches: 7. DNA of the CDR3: TGTGCCAGCAGCCCCGGACTAGCGGGGGGCTCCAACACCGGGGAGCTGTTTTTT. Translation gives CASSPGLAGGSNTGELFF.

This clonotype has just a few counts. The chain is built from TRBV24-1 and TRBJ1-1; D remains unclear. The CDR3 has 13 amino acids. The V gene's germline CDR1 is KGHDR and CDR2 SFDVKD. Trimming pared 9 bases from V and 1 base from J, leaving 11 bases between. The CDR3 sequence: CATRRGANTEAFF. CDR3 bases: TGTGCCACCCGCCGGGGAGCGAACACTGAAGCTTTCTTT.

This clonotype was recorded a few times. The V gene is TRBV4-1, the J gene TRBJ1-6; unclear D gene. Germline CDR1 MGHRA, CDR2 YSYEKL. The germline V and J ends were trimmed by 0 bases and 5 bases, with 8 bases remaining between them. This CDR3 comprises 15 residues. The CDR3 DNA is TGCGCCAGCAGCCAAGATCGGACTAATAATTCACCCCTCCACTTT. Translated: CASSQDRTNNSPLHF.

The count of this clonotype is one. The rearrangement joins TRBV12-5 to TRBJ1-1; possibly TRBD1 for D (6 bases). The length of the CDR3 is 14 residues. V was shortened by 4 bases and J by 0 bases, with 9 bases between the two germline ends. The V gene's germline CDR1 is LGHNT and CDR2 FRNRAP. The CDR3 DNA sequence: TGTGCTAGTGGTTATGGGACAATGAACACTGAAGCTTTCTTT. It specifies CASGYGTMNTEAFF.

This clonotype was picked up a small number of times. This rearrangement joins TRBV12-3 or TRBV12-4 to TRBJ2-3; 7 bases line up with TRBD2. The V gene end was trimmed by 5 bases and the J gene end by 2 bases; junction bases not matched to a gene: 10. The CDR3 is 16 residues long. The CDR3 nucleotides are TGTGCCAGCAGTCTCTCGACTAGCCGGTTCACAGATACGCAGTATTTT. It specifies CASSLSTSRFTDTQYF.

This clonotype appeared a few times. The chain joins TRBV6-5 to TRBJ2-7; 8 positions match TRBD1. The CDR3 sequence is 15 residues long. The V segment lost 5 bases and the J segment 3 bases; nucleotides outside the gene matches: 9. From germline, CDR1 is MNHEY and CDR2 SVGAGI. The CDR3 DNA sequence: TGTGCCAGCAGTCACGGACAGGGTAGGGGCTACGAGCAGTACTTC. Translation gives CASSHGQGRGYEQYF.

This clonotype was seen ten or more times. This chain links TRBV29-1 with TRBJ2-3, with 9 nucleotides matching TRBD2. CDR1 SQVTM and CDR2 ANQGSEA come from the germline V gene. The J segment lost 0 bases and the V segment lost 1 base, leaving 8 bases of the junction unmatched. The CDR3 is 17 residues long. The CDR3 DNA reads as TGCAGCGTTGAAGGTCGAGGACTAGCGCCAAGCACAGATACGCAGTATTTT. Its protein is CSVEGRGLAPSTDTQYF.

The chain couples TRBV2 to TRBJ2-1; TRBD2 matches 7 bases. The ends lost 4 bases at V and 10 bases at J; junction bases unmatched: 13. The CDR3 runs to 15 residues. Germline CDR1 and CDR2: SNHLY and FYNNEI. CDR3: CASSGFRVAGKEQFF. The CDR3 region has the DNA TGTGCCAGCAGTGGTTTTAGGGTAGCGGGCAAGGAGCAGTTCTTC.

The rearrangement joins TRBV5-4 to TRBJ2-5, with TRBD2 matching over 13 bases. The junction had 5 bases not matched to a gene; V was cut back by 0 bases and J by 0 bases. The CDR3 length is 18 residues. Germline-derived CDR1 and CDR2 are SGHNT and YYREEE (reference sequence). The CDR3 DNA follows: TGTGCCAGCAGCTTGGCCTGGGGGACTAGCGGGGACCAAGAGACCCAGTACTTC. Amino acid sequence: CASSLAWGTSGDQETQYF.

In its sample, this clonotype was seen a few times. CDR3: CASSYPTSGIQETQYF. In nucleotides, the CDR3 is TGTGCCAGCAGCTATCCGACTAGCGGGATTCAAGAGACCCAGTACTTC. The V gene is TRBV5-6, the J gene TRBJ2-5, with 11 bases identical to TRBD2. Germline values: CDR1 SGHDT, CDR2 YYEEEE. This CDR3 comprises 16 residues. Trimming cost V 3 bases and J 2 bases; bases outside gene matches: 6.

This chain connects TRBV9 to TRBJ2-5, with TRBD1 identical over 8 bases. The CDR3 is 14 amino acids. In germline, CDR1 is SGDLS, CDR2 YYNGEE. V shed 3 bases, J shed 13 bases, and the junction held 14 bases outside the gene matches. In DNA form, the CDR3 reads TGTGCCAGCAGCGCAGGACAGGGCTCCTACGAGCGGTACTTC. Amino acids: CASSAGQGSYERYF. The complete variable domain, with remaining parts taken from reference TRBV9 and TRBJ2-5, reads DSGVTQTPKHLITATGQRVTLRCSPRSGDLSVYWYQQSLDQGLQFLIQYYNGEERAKGNILERFSAQQFPDLHSELNLSSLELGDSALYFCASSAGQGSYERYFGPGTRLLVL.

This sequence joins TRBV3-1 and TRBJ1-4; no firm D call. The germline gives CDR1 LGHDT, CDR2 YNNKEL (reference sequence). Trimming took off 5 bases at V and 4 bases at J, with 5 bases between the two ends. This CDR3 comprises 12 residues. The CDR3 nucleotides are TGTGCCAGCAGCGAGATTAATGAAAAACTGTTTTTT. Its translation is CASSEINEKLFF.

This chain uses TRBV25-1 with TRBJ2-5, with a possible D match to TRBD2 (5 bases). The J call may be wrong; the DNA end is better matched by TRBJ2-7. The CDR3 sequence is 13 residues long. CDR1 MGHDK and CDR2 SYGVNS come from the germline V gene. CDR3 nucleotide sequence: TGTGCCAGCAACATCGCCGGGGCCTACGAGCAGTACTTC. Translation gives CASNIAGAYEQYF.

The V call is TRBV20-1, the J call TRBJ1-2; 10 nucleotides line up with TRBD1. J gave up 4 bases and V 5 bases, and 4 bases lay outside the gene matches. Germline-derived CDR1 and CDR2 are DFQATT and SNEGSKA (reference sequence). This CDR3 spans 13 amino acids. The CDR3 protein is CSAVRQGAYGYTF. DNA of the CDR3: TGCAGTGCTGTAAGACAGGGGGCCTATGGCTACACCTTC.

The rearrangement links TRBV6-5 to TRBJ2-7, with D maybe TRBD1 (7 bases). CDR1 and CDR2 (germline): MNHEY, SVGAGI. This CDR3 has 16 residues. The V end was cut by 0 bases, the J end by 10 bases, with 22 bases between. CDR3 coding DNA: TGTGCCAGCAGTTACTCGATATCGCAGGGGGGACGAACCCAGTACTTC. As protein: CASSYSISQGGRTQYF.

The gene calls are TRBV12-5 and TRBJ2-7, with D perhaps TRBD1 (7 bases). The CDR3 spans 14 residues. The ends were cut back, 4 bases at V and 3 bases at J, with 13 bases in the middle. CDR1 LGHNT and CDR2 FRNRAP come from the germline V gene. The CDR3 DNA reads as TGTGCTAGTGGTTCGGGACAGACTAGCTACGAGCAGTACTTC. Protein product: CASGSGQTSYEQYF.

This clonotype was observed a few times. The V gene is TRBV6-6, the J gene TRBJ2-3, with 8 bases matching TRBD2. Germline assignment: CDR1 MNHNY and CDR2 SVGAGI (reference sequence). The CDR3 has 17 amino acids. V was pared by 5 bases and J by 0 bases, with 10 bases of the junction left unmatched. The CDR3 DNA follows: TGTGCCAGCAGTAGCGGGGGCTCTTCAGGTAGCACAGATACGCAGTATTTT. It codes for CASSSGGSSGSTDTQYF.